Following are 6 T cell receptor beta chains from one sample sequenced in a study of T cells in Graves' hyperthyroidism and ophthalmopathy. From RNA transcripts, TCR beta CDR3 regions were amplified. Researchers ran a first-round RT-PCR on the TCR CDR3 using the HTBI primer set. MiXCR, run by TCRdb on the multiplex PCR reads, gives a single entry per CDR3 protein. The sample has 500,000 to 600,000 distinct CDR3 sequences, roughly 50% seen once. Sequencing was performed on peripheral blood or thyroid tissue (not recorded which). The receptor set was obtained from a woman in her late teens or twenties with Graves' hyperthyroidism.

This clonotype was detected a few times. CDR3 protein: CASSPNKETGNTIYF. Here the CDR3 DNA reads TGCGCCAGCAGCCCAAACAAAGAGACTGGAAACACCATATATTTT. This sequence joins TRBV4-1 and TRBJ1-3; no reliable D call. Trimming cost V 4 bases and J 2 bases, with 12 bases left between them. In germline, CDR1 is MGHRA, CDR2 YSYEKL. The CDR3 covers 15 residues.

The V call is TRBV7-2, the J call TRBJ1-5, with 8 bases fitting TRBD1. The CDR3 has 17 amino acids. After removal of 2 bases from V and 4 bases from J, the junction contained 10 bases not matched to a gene. Germline CDR1 SGHTA, CDR2 FQGNSA. Here the CDR3 reads CASSLFDRGGWNQPQHF. The CDR3 DNA is TGTGCCAGCAGCTTATTTGACAGGGGTGGCTGGAATCAGCCCCAGCATTTT.

On this clonotype: It may be a read error: a sequence one base away is much more abundant. The V call is TRBV27, the J call TRBJ1-2; D gene ambiguous. Germline CDR1 MNHEY, CDR2 SMNVEV (reference sequence). The V end was cut by 4 bases, the J end by 8 bases, with 14 bases between. The CDR3 has 13 amino acids. The CDR3 bases are TGTGCCAGCAGTTCTACATGGAGGTCAGGCTACACCTTC. Encoded protein: CASSSTWRSGYTF.

As DNA, the CDR3 is TGCAGTGCTGGGAGCGGGAGGCCCTACAATGAGCAGTTCTTC. The encoded protein is CSAGSGRPYNEQFF. The chain uses TRBV20-1 and TRBJ2-1, with 9 bases aligning to TRBD2. The length of the CDR3 is 14 residues. Germline lookup yields CDR1 DFQATT and CDR2 SNEGSKA (reference sequence). V was clipped by 5 bases and J by 2 bases; unmatched bases: 4.

The rearrangement joins TRBV20-1 to TRBJ2-7, with 9 bases lining up with TRBD1. The trim removed 3 bases at V and 7 bases at J, leaving 10 bases unmatched. CDR1 is DFQATT and CDR2 is SNEGSKA in the germline V gene (reference sequence). The CDR3 contains 14 residues. The CDR3 spells CSARRDRAYNEQYF. CDR3 DNA sequence: TGCAGTGCTAGGAGGGACAGGGCGTACAATGAGCAGTACTTC.

This clonotype showed up many times. V and J are TRBV25-1 and TRBJ1-2; D perhaps matches TRBD1 (5 bases). The CDR3 loop spans 12 amino acids. Germline V gives CDR1 MGHDK, CDR2 SYGVNS. The V and J ends lost 6 bases and 7 bases respectively, with 12 bases between them. CDR3 coding DNA: TGTGCCAGCAGAGAAGTAGGGGCTGGCTACACCTTC. It codes for CASREVGAGYTF.